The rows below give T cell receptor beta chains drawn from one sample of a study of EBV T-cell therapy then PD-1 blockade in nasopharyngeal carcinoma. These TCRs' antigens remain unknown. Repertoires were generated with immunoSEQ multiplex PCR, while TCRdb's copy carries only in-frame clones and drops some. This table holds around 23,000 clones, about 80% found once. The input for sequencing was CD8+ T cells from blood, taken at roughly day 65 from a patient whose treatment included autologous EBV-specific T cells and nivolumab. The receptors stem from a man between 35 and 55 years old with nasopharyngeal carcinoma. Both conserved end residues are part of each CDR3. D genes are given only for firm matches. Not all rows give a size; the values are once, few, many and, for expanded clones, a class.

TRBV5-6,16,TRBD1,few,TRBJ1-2,CASSLWDRGRFYGYTF,TGTGCCAGCAGCCTTTGGGACAGGGGGCGATTCTATGGCTACACCTTC
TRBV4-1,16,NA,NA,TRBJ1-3,CASSYQSLIGGNTIYF,TGCGCCAGCAGCTACCAATCCTTGATCGGAGGAAACACCATATATTTT
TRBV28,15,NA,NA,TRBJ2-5,CASIIRIGRGETQYF,TGTGCCAGCATTATCCGAATTGGCAGAGGGGAGACCCAGTACTTC
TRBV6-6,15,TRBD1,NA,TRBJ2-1,CASSSGTGGLDEQFF,TGTGCCAGCAGTTCCGGGACAGGGGGCTTGGATGAGCAGTTCTTC
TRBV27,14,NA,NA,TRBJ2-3,CASSLRPPTDTQYF,TGTGCCAGCAGTTTACGACCTCCCACAGATACGCAGTATTTT
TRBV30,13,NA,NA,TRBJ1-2,CAWRFQGDYGYTF,TGTGCCTGGAGATTCCAGGGAGACTATGGCTACACCTTC
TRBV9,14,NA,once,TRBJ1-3,CASSGANSGNTIYF,TGTGCCAGCAGCGGGGCAAACTCTGGAAACACCATATATTTT
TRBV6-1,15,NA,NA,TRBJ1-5,CASSEGLIRNQPQHF,TGTGCCAGCAGTGAAGGATTAATACGCAATCAGCCCCAGCATTTT
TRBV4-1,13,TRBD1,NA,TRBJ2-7,CASSYGTDYEQYF,TGCGCCAGCAGTTACGGGACAGATTACGAGCAGTACTTC
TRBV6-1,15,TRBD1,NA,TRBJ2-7,CASSEWGQGSYEQYF,TGTGCCAGCAGTGAATGGGGACAGGGCTCCTACGAGCAGTACTTC
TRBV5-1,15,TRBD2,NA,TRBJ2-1,CASSLVSGGHNEQFF,TGTGCCAGCAGCTTGGTTAGCGGGGGACACAATGAGCAGTTCTTC
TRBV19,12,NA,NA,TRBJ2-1,CASSSIHSEQFF,TGTGCCAGTAGCTCGATTCACAGTGAGCAGTTCTTC
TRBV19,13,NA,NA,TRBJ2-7,CASSFGTSYEQYF,TGTGCCAGTAGTTTTGGGACCTCCTACGAGCAGTACTTC
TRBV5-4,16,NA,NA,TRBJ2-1,CASSPGQDSAYNEQFF,TGTGCCAGCAGTCCAGGGCAAGACTCCGCCTACAATGAGCAGTTCTTC
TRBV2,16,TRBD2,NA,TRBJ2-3,CASSLFAGGRKDTQYF,TGTGCCAGCAGCCTCTTCGCGGGGGGGCGAAAAGATACGCAGTATTTT
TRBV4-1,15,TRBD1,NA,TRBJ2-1,CASSQETGAAREQFF,TGCGCCAGCAGCCAAGAGACAGGGGCGGCGCGTGAGCAGTTCTTC
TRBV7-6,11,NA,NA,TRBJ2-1,CASSFGNEQFF,TGTGCCAGCAGCTTCGGGAATGAGCAGTTCTTC
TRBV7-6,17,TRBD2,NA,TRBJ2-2,CASSLTLAGGRTGELFF,TGTGCCAGCAGCTTAACTCTAGCGGGGGGTCGCACCGGGGAGCTGTTTTTT
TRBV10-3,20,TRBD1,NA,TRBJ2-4,CAIKQNPLRDRVVVVNIQYF,TGTGCCATAAAGCAGAACCCCCTTCGGGACAGGGTAGTTGTTGTGAACATTCAGTACTTC
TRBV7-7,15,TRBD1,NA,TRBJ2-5,CASSQGQGARETQYF,TGTGCCAGCAGCCAGGGACAGGGGGCGCGGGAGACCCAGTACTTC
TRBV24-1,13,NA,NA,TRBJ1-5,CATRDWGDQPQHF,TGTGCCACCAGGGATTGGGGGGATCAGCCCCAGCATTTT
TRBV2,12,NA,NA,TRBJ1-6,CASSTVNSPLHF,TGTGCCAGCAGTACCGTGAATTCACCCCTCCACTTT
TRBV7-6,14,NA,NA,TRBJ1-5,CASSLGSGLQPQHF,TGTGCCAGCAGCTTAGGGTCCGGGCTTCAGCCCCAGCATTTT
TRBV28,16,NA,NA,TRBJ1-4,CASSLVDSSSGEKLFF,TGTGCCAGCAGTTTAGTTGACTCTTCATCAGGTGAAAAACTGTTTTTT
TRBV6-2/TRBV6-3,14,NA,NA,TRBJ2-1,CASSYGAAYNEQFF,TGTGCCAGCAGTTACGGAGCGGCCTACAATGAGCAGTTCTTC